This T cell receptor (beta chain) comes out of a study of cytomegalovirus exposure and HLA in healthy donors (dated by TCRdb to about 2017). Study-wide context: An earlier analysis of 587 of the donors reported approximately 300 Gb of sequence data and around 110 million unique TCR beta sequences from 150 million to 200 million T cells. Donor age, sex, ethnicity and CMV serostatus were compiled together with the repertoire data. All discovery cohort repertoires had been generated on a single sequencing platform. Roughly five DR-DQ haplotypes were handled as single units for association and clustering because linkage in the cohort was strong. In an earlier analysis of about 590 of the donors, high-throughput TCR beta sequencing was used to judge whether each TCR beta V gene segment behaved as functional or pseudogenic. The study aimed to test whether signatures of past pathogen exposure could be identified by cataloging public T cell receptors. Along with the roughly 670-subject first cohort, a separate validation cohort of over a hundred different subjects was used. The study combined high-throughput TCR immunosequencing, statistical association of individual TCRs with disease status, and machine learning to predict cytomegalovirus infection status. Typing coverage varied by locus: roughly 620-640 donors for A, B, C, DRB1 and DQB1; 500 to 550 for DQA1; approximately 610 for DPA1; 450 to 480 for DPB1. Among 300 to 500 genotyped donors of the cohort, an average of approximately 240,000 unique TCR beta nucleotide sequences was sequenced per donor, of which 15% to 20% were non-productive. Using immunosequencing, the study profiled T cell repertoires from about 620 subjects and related those repertoires to cytomegalovirus serostatus. The later analysis used no new phenotypic data to find candidate immune exposures, relying instead on TCR beta sequences and their occurrence across donors. HLA typing included class I and class II loci at four-digit resolution. Roughly 300 gigabases of sequencing data and 70 million to 100 million unique TCR sequences were included in an early release covering roughly 600 HLA-typed donors. Genome-wide SNP genotypes for about 65% of the roughly 670 donors were used in a later genetic analysis, which treated that subset as a discovery cohort. A later analysis re-analyzed previously published TCR beta repertoires from 600 to 850 donors and added high-resolution HLA genotyping to study TCR occurrence patterns. The genetic ancestry cluster associated with self-reported Caucasian donors included about 81% of the 398 genotyped donors.

What the research found in general, with its limitations: Several of the top co-occurrence clusters appeared to be linked to parvovirus B19, influenza, CMV and Epstein-Barr virus, according to a later analysis. A later genetic analysis associated a missense DCLRE1C variant with V-gene and J-gene trimming of TCR beta chains, and an independent cohort replicated the association. In this cohort, only TCR beta chains were sequenced, and detectable features were limited by the absence of alpha or paired-chain data. While some public TCRs were present in many individuals, most TCR sequences turned up only very rarely across donors. About 17 rarely observed V segments, including chromosome 9 orphons, were excluded from the earlier analysis of some 590 of the donors because counts were too low. In a later analysis, HLA-associated TCR beta chains showed more clonal expansion and lower generation probabilities than non-associated chains that were equally common. Correlated functional status among segregating V segments might be attributable to linkage disequilibrium, but an unknown experimental factor could not be ruled out. In a later genetic analysis, fewer N-insertions in productive TCRs were reported among donors in an Asian-associated ancestry cluster than the approximately 670-donor mean. Strong co-occurrence of HLA alleles, especially DR and DQ, made assigning TCR associations to individual alleles difficult. A further reported finding was that TCR beta sequences accurately predicted the HLA-A and HLA-B alleles for most subjects in the first cohort. According to a later analysis, TCR association rates differed among HLA loci, with DRB1 alleles showing the most associated TCRs and HLA-C alleles showing the fewest. The presence/absence analyses assumed that sequencing depth was roughly uniform across donors, and that assumption may not be true. A cluster of highly shared sequence variants was judged likely to be a technical artifact of the sequencing pipeline. In vitro tests confirmed that a few of the cytomegalovirus-associated TCR beta chains recognize cytomegalovirus antigens. Some IMGT-functional V segments, including TRBV6-2 and TRBV6-3, could not be told apart with the 87-base-pair reads, so those segments were excluded. An earlier analysis of approximately 590 of the donors showed that most TCR beta V segments appeared in productive rearrangements either about 87% or about 30% of the time, which broadly matched IMGT annotations. Most CMV-associated TCR beta chains appeared to be HLA-restricted in a later analysis, and the HLA associations seemed to be driven largely by CMV exposure. Because HLA typing was missing for some donors at each locus, association tests included only the typed subset. The authors suggested that the approach could potentially be extended to other disease states and immunological phenotypes. In the study, around 160 TCR beta chains were listed as associated with cytomegalovirus. Specific HLA alleles were associated with roughly 17,000 TCR beta sequences at a false discovery rate of 0.05 in a later analysis. For the cohort, immune exposure information was limited to CMV serostatus. Cytomegalovirus status was reported to be diagnosed by the classifier with high specificity and sensitivity in both the original and validation cohorts.

The cohort was made up of about 670 healthy bone marrow donors. All cohort members were sampled while nominally healthy, although unrecorded immune exposures were likely present. The donor was CMV seronegative and was included in the group of under 450 seronegative cohort members. Each donor provided a peripheral blood sample, and peripheral blood mononuclear cells were used for TCR beta sequencing. The Qiagen DNeasy Blood Extraction Kit was used to extract genomic DNA from the blood cell samples. The library was produced with the immunoSEQ multiplex PCR assay. For the multiplex PCR, a mixture combining 60 forward primers for TCR Vbeta segments and 13 reverse primers for TCR Jbeta segments was used. The CDR3 region of rearranged TCR beta genes was amplified from genomic DNA with a multiplex PCR assay. The Illumina HiSeq System was used to sequence the amplified TCR beta libraries as 87-base-pair reads. As for the authors' bioinformatics: A later analysis counted about 80 million unique TCR beta chains across the 700 or so repertoires, and 10 million to 12 million of these chains were shared by at least two donors. Raw reads were error-corrected and collapsed into unique sequences with a nearest-neighbor algorithm that merged closely related sequences to remove PCR and sequencing errors. Alignment of CDR3 sequences to IMGT reference sequences was used to assign V, D and J gene segments. For a sequence to be retained, at least a six-nucleotide match to both a V gene segment and a J gene segment was required. A rearrangement was called productive if the CDR3 had no stop codons and remained in frame with V and J, and every other rearrangement was called non-productive. CDR3 was defined according to IMGT convention as the region running from the second conserved V-encoded cysteine to the conserved J-encoded phenylalanine. Sequences without an unambiguous match to a single V gene segment were excluded from the earlier analysis of 450 to 750 of the donors. An earlier analysis of around 600 of the donors classified V segments as functional when productive rearrangements were above 56.7% and as segregating when the standard deviation between donors was above 5%. A statistical classification framework was built for diagnosing cytomegalovirus status from the catalog of TCR beta chain sequences. In a later analysis, V and J genes were assigned by comparing TCR nucleotide sequences against IMGT/GENE-DB human TR gene sequences. In a later analysis, CDR3 sequences and most-parsimonious VDJ recombination scenarios were assigned using the TCRdist pipeline. In a later analysis, each TCR beta chain was defined by its CDR3 amino acid sequence together with its V-gene family, and reads lacking a unique V-gene family were excluded. A later analysis removed 550 to 700 highly shared, low-generation-probability nucleotide sequences to deal with suspected cross-contamination and a sequencing artifact. A later analysis calculated a clonal expansion index for each public chain from normalized within-repertoire ranks of inferred template counts. In a later analysis, generation probabilities were computed using a VDJ recombination model fitted to out-of-frame rearrangements, and the results were checked against IGoR. Hypergeometric tests were used in a later analysis to score TCR-TCR, TCR-HLA and TCR-CMV co-occurrence, with a repertoire-size bias correction applied to the TCR pairs. False discovery rates were estimated in a later analysis by permuting HLA or CMV assignments 20 times. A later analysis grouped co-occurring TCRs with DBSCAN, adding TCRdist sequence similarity when clustering within HLA-allele-positive subsets. For co-occurrence clustering, repertoires with fewer than 30,000 or more than 120,000 public chains were excluded, along with roughly 5 repertoires with anomalous nucleotide sharing. TCRdb stores this immuneACCESS table with in-frame sequences only. Part of the clones is absent; in the studies checked, under half of the shortfall reflects unresolved V genes, and no reason is known for the rest. V, J and clone size derive from that table, while D and trimming were established from the DNA sequence. The table for this sample lists roughly 150,000 clones; 84% of them were counted only once. The top ten clonotypes cover more than 2% of the sample.

Notes on this clone: Its cognate antigen has yet to be identified. Per-base qualities were not stored, and no clone one base away is much larger.

According to the germline V gene, CDR1 reads SGHTA and CDR2 reads FQGNSA. The CDR3 sequence holds 14 residues, the cysteine and phenylalanine included. Just CDR3 DNA is preserved here, 42 bases in frame from base 1. V is clipped by 1 base and J by 6 bases, and the sequence between their germline boundaries is 12 bases long. Sample: PBMCs. The chain is encoded by TRBV7-2 joined to TRBJ1-1, and the D gene may be TRBD1, 6 bases matching. This clonotype originated in a boy younger than 10 in good health and CMV-seronegative. The DNA is as follows: TGTGCCAGCAGCTTAGTATTGGACAGTTCTGAAGCTTTCTTT. Translated, it reads CASSLVLDSSEAFF.